Shown below are 20 T cell receptor beta chains from a single sample sequenced in a study of blood T cell repertoires in COVID-19. Sequencing used immunoSEQ multiplex PCR; TCRdb keeps in-frame clones, though not all of them. This repertoire shows 150,000 to 200,000 clones, about 88% found once; its top ten account for roughly a fifth. Sample: peripheral blood. Receptor source: a woman older than 75 with acute or convalescent COVID-19.

This chain links TRBV19 with TRBJ2-3; weak D call: TRBD1 (5 bases). The CDR3 is 13 residues long. Germline V gives CDR1 LNHDA, CDR2 SQIVND (reference sequence). Trimming shortened V by 5 bases and J by 4 bases, and 10 bases separated the two germline ends. DNA of the CDR3: TGTGCCAGTAGTCAGGGTACGGCAGATACGCAGTATTTT. Its translation: CASSQGTADTQYF.

The chain couples TRBV5-6 to TRBJ1-1; the D gene is possibly TRBD1 (5 bases). The germline V gene encodes CDR1 SGHDT and CDR2 YYEEEE. This CDR3 has 14 amino acids. The germline V and J ends were trimmed by 4 bases and 5 bases, with 15 bases remaining between them. As DNA, the CDR3 is TGTGCCAGCAGCCCTCGTTGGGGGGAAACTGAAGCTTTCTTT. Translating gives CASSPRWGETEAFF. The variable domain in full, completed from reference TRBV5-6 and TRBJ1-1, reads DAGVTQSPTHLIKTRGQQVTLRCSPKSGHDTVSWYQQALGQGPQFIFQYYEEEERQRGNFPDRFSGHQFPNYSSELNVNALLLGDSALYLCASSPRWGETEAFFGQGTRLTVV.

The chain employs TRBV29-1 and TRBJ1-1; tentatively, D is TRBD1 (5 bases). V was cut by 3 bases and J by 1 base, with 12 bases left in between. Per the germline V gene, CDR1 is SQVTM and CDR2 is ANQGSEA. The CDR3 sequence is 14 residues long. The CDR3: CSVDLRRGNTEAFF. CDR3 bases: TGCAGCGTTGATCTTAGAAGGGGGAACACTGAAGCTTTCTTT.

V usage is TRBV5-1 and J usage is TRBJ2-6, with a tentative D call TRBD2 (5 bases). Trimming pared 1 base from V and 2 bases from J, leaving 13 bases between. The CDR3 covers 17 residues. Germline values: CDR1 SGHRS, CDR2 YFSETQ. CDR3 protein: CASSLFLAGAGANVLTF. The CDR3 bases are TGCGCCAGCAGCTTGTTCCTAGCTGGGGCTGGGGCCAACGTCCTGACTTTC.

This CDR3 is CASSEEQGGNTIYF. CDR3 sequence (DNA): TGTGCCAGCAGTGAGGAACAGGGGGGAAACACCATATATTTT. V and J are TRBV6-1 and TRBJ1-3; TRBD1 aligns across 7 bases. The CDR3 loop spans 14 amino acids. The ends lost 3 bases at V and 4 bases at J; junction bases unmatched: 3. CDR1 and CDR2 from the germline V gene are MNHNS and SASEGT.

This sequence joins TRBV28 and TRBJ1-5; TRBD1 might be the D (6 bases). The CDR3 has 16 amino acids. The germline V gene has CDR1 MDHEN and CDR2 SYDVKM. V lost 6 bases to trimming and J lost 3 bases, with 18 bases between them. The CDR3 sequence is CASRSTGTPDNQPQHF. The CDR3 DNA follows: TGTGCCAGCAGATCAACCGGGACACCAGACAATCAGCCCCAGCATTTT.

The gene calls are TRBV27 and TRBJ2-1, with D maybe TRBD2 (6 bases). Looked up from germline, CDR1 is MNHEY and CDR2 is SMNVEV (reference sequence). V was cut by 5 bases and J by 7 bases, with 15 bases left in between. The CDR3 spans 14 residues. CDR3 DNA: TGTGCCAGCAGTCCACGGGACCGGGAGAATGAGCAGTTCTTC. The encoded protein is CASSPRDRENEQFF.

The chain has TRBV12-5 and TRBJ2-1; 7 bases are a match to TRBD2. V dropped 3 bases and J dropped 5; count of bases not matched to a gene: 4. The CDR3 spans 14 residues. CDR1 is LGHNT, CDR2 FRNRAP, per germline. This CDR3 is CASGLSGAHNEQFF. DNA of the CDR3: TGTGCTAGTGGTTTAAGCGGGGCCCACAATGAGCAGTTCTTC.

CDR3 in amino acids: CASKRTENEKLFF. The CDR3 coding sequence is TGTGCCAGCAAACGGACTGAAAATGAAAAACTGTTTTTT. The V gene is TRBV28, the J gene TRBJ1-4; D is unresolved. The CDR3 loop spans 13 amino acids. Looked up from germline, CDR1 is MDHEN and CDR2 is SYDVKM. The germline V and J ends were trimmed by 7 bases and 5 bases, with 11 bases remaining between them.

The chain is built from TRBV5-1 and TRBJ1-2; maybe TRBD1 (5 bases). CDR3 length equals 17 residues. V was shortened by 0 bases and J by 4 bases, with 19 bases between the two germline ends. Germline loops: CDR1 SGHRS, CDR2 YFSETQ. DNA for the CDR3: TGCGCCAGCAGCTTGGAAGTGGGGGGTGGGCGAAGCTATGGCTACACCTTC. Amino acids: CASSLEVGGGRSYGYTF.

The rearrangement joins TRBV30 to TRBJ2-1; D is undetermined. The CDR3 runs to 11 residues. V was cut by 5 bases and J by 6 bases, with 8 bases left in between. Per the germline V gene, CDR1 is GTSNPN and CDR2 is SVGIG (reference sequence). CDR3 nucleotide sequence: TGTGCCTGGGGACGGTTCAATGAGCAGTTCTTC. It codes for CAWGRFNEQFF.

V usage is TRBV6-4 and J usage is TRBJ1-1; no definite D call. This CDR3 has 14 amino acids. Germline V gene data show CDR1 as MRHNA and CDR2 as SNTAGT. Deletions cut 0 bases from V and 2 bases from J, with 7 bases between. CDR3 in amino acids: CASSDSNRNTEAFF. Here the CDR3 DNA reads TGTGCCAGCAGTGACTCGAACAGAAACACTGAAGCTTTCTTT.

This sequence joins TRBV27 and TRBJ2-2; 10 bases are shared with TRBD2. The germline V gene has CDR1 MNHEY and CDR2 SMNVEV (reference sequence). Losses at the gene ends were 4 bases for V and 0 bases for J; bases not matched to a gene: 5. This CDR3 region has 17 residues. The CDR3 reads CASSSLAGEPNTGELFF. In DNA form, the CDR3 reads TGTGCCAGCAGTTCCCTAGCGGGAGAGCCGAACACCGGGGAGCTGTTTTTT.

The chain joins TRBV18 to TRBJ2-7; 8 positions match TRBD2. V was pared by 0 bases and J by 3 bases, with 10 bases of the junction left unmatched. The CDR3 runs 17 residues. CDR1 and CDR2 (germline): KGHSH, LQKENI. The CDR3 sequence: CASSPPWSGGPDYEQYF. The CDR3 DNA reads as TGTGCCAGCTCACCACCGTGGTCGGGAGGGCCGGACTACGAGCAGTACTTC.

The chain couples TRBV5-4 to TRBJ1-5; possibly TRBD1 for D (6 bases). V was trimmed by 0 bases and J by 7 bases, leaving 8 bases between them. The CDR3 is 13 residues long. The germline V gene has CDR1 SGHNT and CDR2 YYREEE (reference sequence). Here the CDR3 DNA reads TGTGCCAGCAGCTTGGACAGGGTGCAGCCCCAGCATTTT. This codes for CASSLDRVQPQHF.

This chain links TRBV5-6 with TRBJ1-2; 9 bases line up with TRBD1. The V segment lost 5 bases and the J segment 8 bases; nucleotides outside the gene matches: 7. Germline CDR1 and CDR2: SGHDT and YYEEEE. The CDR3 totals 13 residues. The CDR3 DNA reads TGTGCCAGCAGAGGCGGGACAGGGCGGGGCTACACCTTC. This translates into CASRGGTGRGYTF.

This chain links TRBV15 with TRBJ2-4; D not resolved. V dropped 10 bases and J dropped 0 bases, with 16 bases sitting between them. The V gene's germline CDR1 is LNHNV and CDR2 YYDKDF (reference sequence). This CDR3 spans 15 amino acids. The CDR3 region is CAISRQPLAKNIQYF. Written as DNA, the CDR3 is TGTGCCATCAGTCGACAACCTCTAGCCAAAAACATTCAGTACTTC.

The rearrangement links TRBV27 to TRBJ2-7; D is possibly TRBD1 (6 bases). In germline, CDR1 is MNHEY, CDR2 SMNVEV (reference sequence). Trimming removed 5 bases at V and 2 bases at J, with 13 bases between. The CDR3 is 14 amino acids. CDR3 sequence: CASSPGQKTYEQYF. The DNA of the CDR3 is TGTGCCAGCAGTCCCGGACAGAAAACCTACGAGCAGTACTTC.

This clone has just a few counts. The chain is built from TRBV5-1 and TRBJ2-5; 7 positions match TRBD2. J gave up 3 bases and V 3 bases, and 5 bases lay outside the gene matches. This CDR3 contains 14 residues. Germline values: CDR1 SGHRS, CDR2 YFSETQ. DNA for the CDR3: TGCGCCAGCAGCTCGCCCGGGACTAAAGAGACCCAGTACTTC. Translated: CASSSPGTKETQYF.

This clone was seen just once. The J gene is TRBJ2-7, the V gene TRBV5-4; 8 nucleotides agree with TRBD1. From germline, CDR1 is SGHNT and CDR2 YYREEE (reference sequence). V was clipped by 4 bases and J by 4 bases; unmatched bases: 4. The CDR3 length is 13 residues. The CDR3 nucleotides are TGTGCCAGCAGCCCAAGGACAGGGTACGAGCAGTACTTC. Translating gives CASSPRTGYEQYF.